A single sample gave rise to the 31 T cell receptor beta chains below, sequenced in a study of human T cells and chemical hapten exposure. MiXCR, applied by TCRdb to the RACE reads, yields one record per CDR3 protein. The repertoire holds fewer than 60,000 distinct CDR3 sequences, with less than 10% as singletons. Time point reported: patch test 1, 2 weeks after DPC sensitization. Treatment noted: therapeutic diphenylcyclopropenone sensitization with weekly scalp DPC. The input for sequencing was whole blood, taken in connection with sensitization to the hapten diphenylcyclopropenone (DPC). These receptors all stem from a woman in her 50s with alopecia areata. Some clones in this sample may be carry-over from other donors' samples.

The chain uses TRBV29-1 and TRBJ2-6, with 7 bases that match TRBD1. The CDR3 is 11 amino acids. The V gene end was trimmed by 7 bases and the J gene end by 12 bases; junction bases not matched to a gene: 6. CDR1 is SQVTM, CDR2 ANQGSEA, per germline. In DNA form, the CDR3 reads TGCAGCGATAAGACAGGGCCCGTCCTGACTTTC. This gives the protein CSDKTGPVLTF.

This clonotype has at least ten counts. Sequence at one end of the junction differs from germline and may be a read error. The chain couples TRBV28 to TRBJ1-3; D is uncertain. The CDR3 covers 12 residues. Per germline, CDR1 MDHEN and CDR2 SYDVKM. CDR3: CASSSPAGSVSF. For the CDR3, the DNA is TGTGCCAGCAGTTCCCCCGCCGGGTCTGTTTCTTTT.

This clonotype was seen repeatedly, ten times or more. The chain carries TRBV3-1 and TRBJ2-2; 12 bases line up with TRBD2. The CDR3 contains 18 residues. The V gene end was trimmed by 0 bases and the J gene end by 1 base; junction bases not matched to a gene: 3. Germline CDR1 is LGHDT and CDR2 is YNNKEL (reference sequence). For the CDR3, the DNA is TGTGCCAGCAGCCAAGAACTAGCGGGAGGCTGGAACACCGGGGAGCTGTTTTTT. Protein product: CASSQELAGGWNTGELFF.

The V and J genes are TRBV12-3 or TRBV12-4 and TRBJ2-2; D is uncertain. Trimming pared 9 bases from V and 1 base from J, leaving 12 bases between. This CDR3 region has 14 residues. Written as DNA, the CDR3 is TGTGCCAGTTTACAGACCGAGAACACCGGGGAGCTGTTTTTT. Its translation is CASLQTENTGELFF.

This clonotype has only a few counts. The CDR3 region has the DNA TGCGCCAGCAGCTTGGCAGGAACCGTCTATGGCTACACCTTC. Residues: CASSLAGTVYGYTF. The chain carries TRBV5-1 and TRBJ1-2; D is ambiguous. The CDR3 contains 14 residues. Germline V gene lookup returns CDR1 SGHRS and CDR2 YFSETQ. Between the trimmed V and J ends, which lost 0 bases and 4 bases, there was a span of 10 bases. The complete variable domain, with remaining parts taken from reference TRBV5-1 and TRBJ1-2, reads KAGVTQTPRYLIKTRGQQVTLSCSPISGHRSVSWYQQTPGQGLQFLFEYFSETQRNKGNFPGRFSGRQFSNSRSEMNVSTLELGDSALYLCASSLAGTVYGYTFGSGTRLTVV.

The table lists this clonotype with many counts. The chain couples TRBV20-1 to TRBJ2-5, with D uncertain. Per the germline V gene, CDR1 is DFQATT and CDR2 is SNEGSKA (reference sequence). Between the trimmed V and J ends, which lost 0 bases and 3 bases, there was a span of 14 bases. The CDR3 is 15 residues long. The CDR3 loop reads CSARDPRDRKETQYF. The CDR3 coding sequence is TGCAGTGCTAGAGATCCTAGGGATCGTAAAGAGACCCAGTACTTC.

This clonotype was recorded many times. The chain combines TRBV10-3 with TRBJ2-6, with unresolved D. CDR1 is ENHRY and CDR2 is SYGVKD in the germline V gene. This CDR3 region has 15 residues. V dropped 8 bases and J dropped 4 bases, with 15 bases sitting between them. CDR3 nucleotide sequence: TGTGCCATCGGGGAAGTACCTACGGGGGCCAACGTCCTGACTTTC. The encoded protein is CAIGEVPTGANVLTF.

The rearrangement uses TRBV27 and TRBJ1-4; D is unresolved. The length of the CDR3 is 16 residues. V lost 5 bases to trimming and J lost 8 bases, with 21 bases between them. Germline CDR1 MNHEY, CDR2 SMNVEV (reference sequence). The CDR3 region has the DNA TGTGCCAGCAGTCCCTACCTGGAGACCATTTGGGAAAAACTGTTTTTT. Protein product: CASSPYLETIWEKLFF.

This clonotype was seen more than once but under ten times. The CDR3 reads CASSPSGEAFVDNEQFF. The DNA for the CDR3 is TGTGCCAGCAGTCCGAGCGGGGAAGCGTTTGTAGACAATGAGCAGTTCTTC. The chain recombines TRBV28 with TRBJ2-1; 7 bases align to TRBD2. The trim removed 5 bases at V and 5 bases at J, leaving 15 bases unmatched. This CDR3 is built from 17 residues. Per germline, CDR1 MDHEN and CDR2 SYDVKM.

Here the CDR3 reads CASSPLTLRSGGEQYF. The DNA for the CDR3 is TGTGCCAGCTCACCCCTTACCCTCAGGTCCGGCGGGGAGCAGTACTTC. The chain carries TRBV18 and TRBJ2-7; D might be TRBD2 (5 bases). CDR3 length: 16 amino acids. Trimming cost V 3 bases and J 7 bases, with 22 bases left between them. Germline V lookup: CDR1 KGHSH, CDR2 LQKENI.

The table lists this clonotype with many counts. The chain recombines TRBV27 with TRBJ1-5, with D unresolved. Per the germline V gene, CDR1 is MNHEY and CDR2 is SMNVEV (reference sequence). V was cut by 3 bases and J by 3 bases, with 3 bases left in between. The CDR3 loop spans 12 amino acids. The CDR3 loop reads CASSFPNQPQHF. CDR3 bases: TGTGCCAGCAGTTTTCCCAATCAGCCCCAGCATTTT.

This clonotype showed up just a few times. The J gene is TRBJ2-4, the V gene TRBV15, with D unresolved. The CDR3 sequence is 14 residues long. V shed 1 base and J shed 8 bases, with 12 bases lying between them. Germline V gene lookup returns CDR1 LNHNV and CDR2 YYDKDF (reference sequence). The CDR3: CATSRGWISDIQYF. CDR3 bases: TGTGCCACCAGCAGAGGTTGGATCTCGGACATTCAGTACTTC.

This clonotype was observed at least ten times. CDR3 in amino acids: CASSLGELFF. CDR3 coding DNA: TGTGCCAGCAGTCTGGGGGAGCTGTTTTTT. The chain combines TRBV7-9 with TRBJ2-2; D is uncertain. Germline loops: CDR1 SEHNR, CDR2 FQNEAQ (reference sequence). With 6 bases removed from V and 8 bases from J, the gap between germline ends came to 4 bases. The CDR3 has 10 residues.

This clonotype was detected ten times or more. The chain links TRBV6-5 to TRBJ2-2; 10 positions match TRBD1. Per germline, CDR1 MNHEY and CDR2 SVGAGI. The CDR3 is 15 amino acids. The V gene end was trimmed by 6 bases and the J gene end by 8 bases; junction bases not matched to a gene: 9. In DNA, the CDR3 is TGTGCCAGCAGCCGCGGGACAGGGGAGGGAGGGGAGCTGTTTTTT. Protein sequence: CASSRGTGEGGELFF.

This clonotype was observed at least ten times. V gene TRBV6-2 or TRBV6-3 combines with J gene TRBJ2-5; TRBD2 might be the D (6 bases). The V end lost 6 bases, the J end lost 3 bases, and 11 bases lay between the germline ends. This CDR3 is built from 13 residues. Germline V gene sequence: CDR1 MNHEY, CDR2 SVGEGT. The CDR3 is CASRRGTEETQYF. CDR3 bases: TGTGCCAGCAGACGCGGGACTGAAGAGACCCAGTACTTC.

This clonotype has a count of ten or more. The chain is built from TRBV27 and TRBJ1-1; 8 bases match TRBD1. The germline V gene has CDR1 MNHEY and CDR2 SMNVEV (reference sequence). V trimming: 3 bases; J trimming: 6 bases; junction bases outside the gene matches: 9. This CDR3 contains 15 residues. The CDR3 DNA is TGTGCCAGCAGTTTGAGGACAGGGAGGTGGGCTGAAGCTTTCTTT. Amino acids: CASSLRTGRWAEAFF.

There are many counts of this clonotype. The genes are TRBV7-2 and TRBJ1-5; possibly TRBD1 for D (6 bases). V lost 5 bases, J lost 0 bases, and 17 bases lay in between. This CDR3 region has 17 residues. Per the germline V gene, CDR1 is SGHTA and CDR2 is FQGNSA. CDR3 DNA: TGTGCCAGCAGCCCCCAACTAGGGGGAAATAGCAATCAGCCCCAGCATTTT. Amino acids: CASSPQLGGNSNQPQHF.

This clonotype has at least ten counts. The chain has TRBV20-1 and TRBJ1-4; TRBD1 is a possible D gene (5 bases). The CDR3 runs to 13 residues. The germline CDR1 and CDR2 sequences are DFQATT and SNEGSKA (reference sequence). Trimming pared 3 bases from V and 4 bases from J, leaving 9 bases between. The CDR3 coding sequence is TGCAGTGCTAGCCTGACAGTTAATGAAAAACTGTTTTTT. It yields the protein CSASLTVNEKLFF.

The chain recombines TRBV7-9 with TRBJ2-3, with D unclear. V lost 5 bases and J 6 bases, leaving 12 bases between the germline ends. CDR1 and CDR2 (germline): SEHNR, FQNEAQ (reference sequence). This CDR3 region has 13 residues. In nucleotides, the CDR3 is TGTGCCAGCAGCCCCGACCAGAGGGATACGCAGTATTTT. Protein product: CASSPDQRDTQYF.

This clonotype was seen more than once but under ten times. The CDR3 coding sequence is TGCAGCGCCCGTACAGGGTGGCTTAGCTCTGGGGCCAACGTCCTGACTTTC. Residues: CSARTGWLSSGANVLTF. The rearrangement links TRBV29-1 to TRBJ2-6; weak D call: TRBD1 (6 bases). The CDR3 is made up of 17 amino acids. The V gene lost 7 bases and the J gene lost 0 bases, with 19 bases spanning the gap. The germline V gene encodes CDR1 SQVTM and CDR2 ANQGSEA.

In the case of this clonotype: A much bigger clone sits one base away, suggesting this may be a read error. V usage is TRBV5-5 and J usage is TRBJ2-7; D is unclear. CDR1 is SGHKS and CDR2 is YYEKEE in the germline V gene (reference sequence). The CDR3 has 11 residues. The CDR3: CANSLDSAVHF. CDR3 sequence (DNA): TGTGCCAACAGCCTGGATTCGGCAGTACACTTC.

This clonotype was seen ten or more times. This chain joins TRBV28 and TRBJ2-7, with TRBD2 matching over 12 bases. Unmatched junction bases numbered 7, after V lost 5 bases and J lost 5 bases. Germline-derived CDR1 and CDR2 are MDHEN and SYDVKM. The CDR3 runs 15 residues. The CDR3 loop is CASSPPSGRGHEQYF. The CDR3 nucleotides are TGTGCCAGCAGTCCACCTAGCGGGAGGGGGCACGAGCAGTACTTC.

This clonotype appeared a few times. V gene TRBV30 combines with J gene TRBJ1-3, with 7 positions matching TRBD1. Germline V gives CDR1 GTSNPN, CDR2 SVGIG (reference sequence). The CDR3 sequence is 16 residues long. V shed 2 bases and J 4 bases; nucleotides not matched to a gene: 11. The CDR3 region is CAWSPWAGGSGNTIYF. For the CDR3, the DNA is TGTGCCTGGAGTCCCTGGGCAGGGGGGTCCGGAAACACCATATATTTT. Full variable domain (rest looked up from reference TRBV30 and TRBJ1-3): SQTIHQWPATLVQPVGSPLSLECTVEGTSNPNLYWYRQAAGRGLQLLFYSVGIGQISSEVPQNLSASRPQDRQFILSSKKLLLSDSGFYLCAWSPWAGGSGNTIYFGEGSWLTVV.

This clonotype was counted a few times. CDR3 coding DNA: TGTGCCAGCAGCCAAGACTGGGAACGGGAAGCTTTCTTT. Encoded protein: CASSQDWEREAFF. V gene TRBV3-1 combines with J gene TRBJ1-1, with D hard to call. In germline, CDR1 is LGHDT, CDR2 YNNKEL (reference sequence). The CDR3 runs 13 residues. Trimming removed 0 bases from V and 8 bases from J, with 10 bases in between.

In its sample, this clonotype was seen a few times. The V gene is TRBV5-1, the J gene TRBJ2-3, with TRBD2 matching 7 bases. The CDR3 sequence is 16 residues long. J gave up 6 bases and V 4 bases, and 14 bases lay outside the gene matches. Germline values: CDR1 SGHRS, CDR2 YFSETQ. The chain's CDR3 is CASSPPSQAGSDTQYF. CDR3 sequence (DNA): TGCGCCAGCAGCCCTCCTAGCCAAGCGGGGAGCGATACGCAGTATTTT.

The chain links TRBV7-2 to TRBJ2-1; 9 bases are shared with TRBD1. With 4 bases clipped from V and 3 bases from J, the junction kept 4 bases outside the gene matches. The CDR3 spans 15 residues. Germline CDR1 is SGHTA and CDR2 is FQGNSA. DNA of the CDR3: TGTGCCAGCAGCTCAACAGGGGGCGGCTACAATGAGCAGTTCTTC. Translating gives CASSSTGGGYNEQFF.

This clonotype has at least ten counts. The genes are TRBV5-4 and TRBJ2-1; D is unresolved. Looked up from germline, CDR1 is SGHNT and CDR2 is YYREEE (reference sequence). V was trimmed by 9 bases and J by 0 bases, leaving 7 bases between them. This CDR3 region has 12 residues. CDR3 loop: CATPGSYNEQFF. DNA for the CDR3: TGTGCCACCCCCGGCTCCTACAATGAGCAGTTCTTC.

This clonotype was recorded at least ten times. The CDR3 here is CASSLSGGAEAFF. For the CDR3, the DNA is TGTGCCAGCAGCTTATCAGGGGGAGCTGAAGCTTTCTTT. The V call is TRBV11-3, the J call TRBJ1-1; 7 bases are a match to TRBD1. The trim removed 2 bases at V and 6 bases at J, leaving 3 bases unmatched. CDR1 and CDR2 (germline): SGHNT, YENEEA. The CDR3 totals 13 residues.

This clonotype was detected only a few times. The chain is built from TRBV5-4 and TRBJ2-3; perhaps TRBD2 as D (6 bases). V was clipped by 4 bases and J by 0 bases, with 15 bases between them. Germline loops: CDR1 SGHNT, CDR2 YYREEE (reference sequence). The CDR3 is 16 residues long. CDR3 sequence reads: CASSPKLGTSTDTQYF. In DNA form, the CDR3 reads TGTGCCAGCAGCCCAAAACTGGGGACTAGCACAGATACGCAGTATTTT.

In nucleotides, the CDR3 is TGTGCCAGCAGTTTCGGGGGGTCTAATCAGCCCCAGCATTTT. It is translated as CASSFGGSNQPQHF. The chain links TRBV28 to TRBJ1-5; possibly TRBD1 for D (5 bases). The CDR3 loop spans 14 amino acids. The germline CDR1 and CDR2 sequences are MDHEN and SYDVKM. Trimming removed 3 bases from V and 4 bases from J, with 10 bases in between.

This clonotype appeared many times. V is TRBV6-6 and J is TRBJ1-2, with 12 bases aligning to TRBD1. This CDR3 comprises 17 residues. Germline V gives CDR1 MNHNY, CDR2 SVGAGI (reference sequence). V lost 4 bases to trimming and J lost 7 bases; unmatched junction nucleotides: 13. The CDR3 is CASSSSGTGGRLGGYTF. CDR3 bases: TGTGCCAGCAGTTCGTCCGGGACAGGGGGCCGATTGGGTGGCTACACCTTC.